This TCR beta chain is from a study of shared clonotypes between healthy human individuals. Study summary: CD8 memory received one plate per donor, CD8 naive two, CD4 memory three and CD4 naive three. Overall study findings and caveats: Non-shared clonotypes had lower generation probabilities than clonotypes shared by all four sorted-subset donors. About 5% of naive CD4 clonotypes were common to a few donors.

Only in-frame clones appear in the TCRdb table, and some are missing; sequencing was by immunoSEQ multiplex PCR. The sample lists around 1.4 million clones; around 98.5% were seen once. The V end lost 0 bases, the J end lost 9 bases, and 10 bases lay between the germline ends. Looked up from germline, CDR1 is SGDLS and CDR2 is YYNGEE. The CDR3 contains 13 residues. Notes on this clone: The target antigen is unknown.

The gene calls are TRBV9 and TRBJ2-1; no clear D. The clonotype originates from a young man in good health. Sequenced input: naive CD4+ T cells sorted from blood. Regarding subset: CD45RA+ positively selected. CDR3 sequence: CASSVDLGGEQFF. Written as DNA, the CDR3 is TGTGCCAGCAGCGTAGATCTGGGCGGTGAGCAGTTCTTC.